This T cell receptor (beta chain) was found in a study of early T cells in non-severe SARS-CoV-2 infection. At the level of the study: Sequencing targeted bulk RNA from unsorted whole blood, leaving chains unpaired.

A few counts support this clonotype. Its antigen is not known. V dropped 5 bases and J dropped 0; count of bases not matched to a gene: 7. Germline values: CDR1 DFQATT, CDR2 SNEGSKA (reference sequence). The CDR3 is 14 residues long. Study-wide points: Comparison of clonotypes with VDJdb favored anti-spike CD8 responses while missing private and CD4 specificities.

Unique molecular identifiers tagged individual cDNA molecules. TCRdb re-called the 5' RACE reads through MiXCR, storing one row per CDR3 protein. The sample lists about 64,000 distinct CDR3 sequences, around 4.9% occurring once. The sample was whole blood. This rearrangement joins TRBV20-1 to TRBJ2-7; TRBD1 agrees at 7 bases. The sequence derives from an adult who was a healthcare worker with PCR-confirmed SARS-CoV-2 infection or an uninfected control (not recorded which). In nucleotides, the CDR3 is TGCAGTGCTTCCTACAGGGGTAGCTCCTACGAGCAGTACTTC. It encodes CSASYRGSSYEQYF.